The 12 T cell receptor beta chains listed next were all sequenced from one sample in a study of OX40 agonist ivuxolimab in advanced cancers. The repertoire was sequenced with immunoSEQ multiplex PCR; TCRdb's copy has only in-frame clones and lacks some. The data contain about 69,000 clones, roughly 87% of them singletons. This sample comprised CD4+ or CD8+ T cells sorted from blood, obtained in a trial of the OX40 agonist ivuxolimab. These receptors all come from an adult with an advanced solid tumor such as melanoma, head and neck, liver or kidney cancer.

V is TRBV5-1 and J is TRBJ2-2, with D perhaps TRBD1 (5 bases). Per the germline V gene, CDR1 is SGHRS and CDR2 is YFSETQ. Trimming took off 4 bases at V and 7 bases at J, with 11 bases between the two ends. The CDR3 runs to 13 residues. The CDR3 nucleotides read TGCGCCAGCAGCCCCAGGGTCAGCGGGGAGCTGTTTTTT. Its translation: CASSPRVSGELFF.

The J gene is TRBJ1-3, the V gene TRBV9; no definite D call. V dropped 0 bases and J dropped 0 bases, with 7 bases sitting between them. The V gene's germline CDR1 is SGDLS and CDR2 YYNGEE. CDR3 size: 15 residues. CDR3 amino acids: CASSVGPNSGNTIYF. CDR3 sequence (DNA): TGTGCCAGCAGCGTAGGGCCGAACTCTGGAAACACCATATATTTT.

The chain combines TRBV29-1 with TRBJ1-3; D is ambiguous. The germline gives CDR1 SQVTM, CDR2 ANQGSEA. Trimming removed 5 bases at V and 2 bases at J, with 10 bases between. CDR3 length equals 13 residues. The CDR3 region is CSVKWDTGNTIYF. CDR3 coding DNA: TGCAGCGTTAAGTGGGATACTGGAAACACCATATATTTT.

The V and J genes are TRBV11-2 and TRBJ2-5; 10 positions agree with TRBD2. This CDR3 contains 15 residues. CDR1 and CDR2 from the germline V gene are SGHAT and FQNNGV. The V and J ends lost 5 bases and 5 bases, in that order; junction bases with no gene match: 8. The CDR3 protein is CASSAGTSEYETQYF. CDR3 coding DNA: TGTGCCAGCAGCGCTGGGACTAGCGAGTATGAGACCCAGTACTTC.

V is TRBV7-3 and J is TRBJ2-1; maybe TRBD1 (5 bases). Trimming shortened V by 0 bases and J by 2 bases, and 11 bases separated the two germline ends. The germline V gene encodes CDR1 SGHTA and CDR2 FQGTGA. The CDR3 has 16 residues. The chain's CDR3 is CASSLTVGVAYNEQFF. CDR3 bases: TGTGCCAGCAGCTTAACGGTAGGGGTAGCCTACAATGAGCAGTTCTTC.

This chain uses TRBV5-1 with TRBJ1-2, with 7 bases that match TRBD1. The germline CDR1 and CDR2 sequences are SGHRS and YFSETQ. The CDR3 consists of 16 residues. The junction had 6 bases not matched to a gene; V was cut back by 1 base and J by 0 bases. Written as DNA, the CDR3 is TGCGCCAGCAGCTTGTTACAGGGGCAAGCTAACTATGGCTACACCTTC. Protein sequence: CASSLLQGQANYGYTF.

The sample holds one count of this clone. This chain connects TRBV27 to TRBJ1-1, with a possible D match to TRBD1 (6 bases). Germline loops: CDR1 MNHEY, CDR2 SMNVEV (reference sequence). Trimming removed 6 bases at V and 2 bases at J, with 10 bases between. CDR3 length equals 13 residues. The CDR3 region is CASRIQGNTEAFF. The CDR3 DNA reads TGTGCCAGCAGAATACAGGGTAACACTGAAGCTTTCTTT.

The gene calls are TRBV5-5 and TRBJ1-1; D unclear. The CDR3 spans 13 residues. Germline CDR1 SGHKS, CDR2 YYEKEE (reference sequence). Trimming shortened V by 0 bases and J by 3 bases, and 6 bases separated the two germline ends. This chain's CDR3 is CASSLVSDTEAFF. The DNA for the CDR3 is TGTGCCAGCAGCTTGGTATCTGACACTGAAGCTTTCTTT.

This clone is a singleton in its sample. The chain employs TRBV6-5 and TRBJ1-1; D is undetermined. V was shortened by 0 bases and J by 11 bases, with 7 bases between the two germline ends. The length of the CDR3 is 11 residues. Germline V gene sequence: CDR1 MNHEY, CDR2 SVGAGI. The CDR3 DNA reads as TGTGCCAGCAGTTACTCTGGGGAGGCTTTCTTT. Its protein product is CASSYSGEAFF.

This clone was seen only a few times. The chain joins TRBV18 to TRBJ2-7, with 8 bases fitting TRBD1. V lost 3 bases and J lost 5; bases outside the gene matches: 3. Germline assignment: CDR1 KGHSH and CDR2 LQKENI. The CDR3 length is 13 residues. The CDR3, as DNA: TGTGCCAGCTCACCCGCACAGGGGGACGAGCAGTACTTC. Translated, it gives CASSPAQGDEQYF.

The chain uses TRBV5-4 and TRBJ2-7, with D unclear. The CDR3 extends over 14 amino acids. V lost 3 bases and J 0 bases, leaving 10 bases between the germline ends. Per germline, CDR1 SGHNT and CDR2 YYREEE (reference sequence). The CDR3 is CASSSRGNSYEQYF. For the CDR3, the DNA is TGTGCCAGCAGCTCCCGAGGAAACTCCTACGAGCAGTACTTC.

The chain carries TRBV19 and TRBJ1-3; no reliable D call. The CDR3 is 16 amino acids. Per germline, CDR1 LNHDA and CDR2 SQIVND (reference sequence). The V gene lost 7 bases and the J gene lost 0 bases, with 16 bases spanning the gap. CDR3 region: CASIPHGSPSGNTIYF. CDR3 in DNA: TGTGCCAGTATCCCCCATGGCAGTCCCTCTGGAAACACCATATATTTT.